The following is a T cell receptor (beta chain) sequence with its context. Antigen: not known. The CDR3 extends over 13 amino acids. V was clipped by 0 bases and J by 6 bases, with 8 bases between them. Germline CDR1 reads SGDLS; CDR2 reads YYNGEE. Methods used by the authors: ImmunoSEQ sequences covered only the junction and lacked quality scores; filtering therefore differed. Sequencing used immunoSEQ multiplex PCR; TCRdb keeps in-frame clones, though not all of them. That table is the source of V, J and clone size, and D and trimming were worked out from the DNA. The data show some 1.4 million clones, with roughly 96% seen just once and roughly 1.1% held by the top ten. This specimen comes from a study of shared clonotypes between healthy human individuals. Study results and caveats: Investigators collected only blood, and repertoires in tissues likely differ.

The V gene is TRBV9, the J gene TRBJ2-3; D is uncertain. This TCR was recovered from a man aged 25 to 45 in good health. The sequencing sample was made of naive CD4+ T cells sorted from blood. Stated subset: CD45RA+ positively selected. The CDR3 spells CASSVDFSDTQYF. The DNA for the CDR3 is TGTGCCAGCAGCGTAGATTTCTCTGATACGCAGTATTTT.